The 29 T cell receptor beta chains listed next were all sequenced from one sample in a study of blood T cell repertoires in COVID-19. Sequencing used immunoSEQ multiplex PCR; TCRdb keeps in-frame clones, though not all of them. The table records 250,000 to 350,000 clones, roughly 90% of them present only once. Sequenced sample: peripheral blood. Source of these receptors: a woman in her forties or fifties who had recovered from COVID-19.

This clone appeared a single time. The chain carries TRBV19 and TRBJ2-1; 11 positions match TRBD1. There are 13 residues in the CDR3. Germline loops: CDR1 LNHDA, CDR2 SQIVND (reference sequence). The J segment lost 10 bases and the V segment lost 5 bases, leaving 4 bases of the junction unmatched. CDR3 sequence reads: CASSGQGADEQFF. CDR3 DNA sequence: TGTGCCAGTAGTGGACAGGGGGCGGACGAGCAGTTCTTC. Using reference TRBV19 and TRBJ2-1 for the parts outside the CDR3, the full variable domain is DGGITQSPKYLFRKEGQNVTLSCEQNLNHDAMYWYRQDPGQGLRLIYYSQIVNDFQKGDIAEGYSVSREKKESFPLTVTSAQKNPTAFYLCASSGQGADEQFFGPGTRLTVL.

The V gene is TRBV11-1, the J gene TRBJ1-2; 10 positions agree with TRBD1. Germline values: CDR1 SGHAT, CDR2 FQDESV (reference sequence). The trim removed 2 bases at V and 4 bases at J, leaving 4 bases unmatched. The CDR3 has 15 residues. CDR3 region: CASSLSRQGAYGYTF. The DNA for the CDR3 is TGTGCCAGCAGCTTATCCCGACAGGGGGCCTATGGCTACACCTTC.

The genes are TRBV7-3 and TRBJ2-1; no reliable D call. In germline, CDR1 is SGHTA, CDR2 FQGTGA. This CDR3 comprises 13 residues. Trimming removed 2 bases from V and 6 bases from J, with 8 bases in between. The CDR3 spells CASSLSDFNEQFF. Written as DNA, the CDR3 is TGTGCCAGCAGCTTATCAGATTTCAATGAGCAGTTCTTC.

The sample holds one count of this clone. The CDR3 loop reads CASSYSRGQGAGGYTF. In DNA, the CDR3 is TGTGCCAGCAGTTACTCGAGGGGACAGGGGGCTGGTGGCTACACCTTC. The V and J genes are TRBV6-5 and TRBJ1-2; 12 nucleotides agree with TRBD1. Germline V gene data show CDR1 as MNHEY and CDR2 as SVGAGI. After removal of 0 bases from V and 7 bases from J, the junction contained 6 bases not matched to a gene. This CDR3 contains 16 residues.

J is TRBJ1-1 and V is TRBV5-6; 9 bases align to TRBD1. Germline CDR1 and CDR2: SGHDT and YYEEEE. The CDR3 has 16 amino acids. Trimming at V came to 2 bases and at J to 4 bases, leaving 9 bases not matched to a gene. Here the CDR3 DNA reads TGTGCCAGCAGCTTCGGGACAGGGTTGGGGGGCACTGAAGCTTTCTTT. Encoded protein: CASSFGTGLGGTEAFF.

The chain uses TRBV6-6 and TRBJ2-5; D perhaps matches TRBD1 (6 bases). Trimming took off 2 bases at V and 3 bases at J, with 16 bases between the two ends. The length of the CDR3 is 16 residues. Germline V lookup: CDR1 MNHNY, CDR2 SVGAGI (reference sequence). The chain's CDR3 is CASSYGGQGIKETQYF. Here the CDR3 DNA reads TGTGCCAGCAGTTACGGGGGCCAGGGAATAAAAGAGACCCAGTACTTC.

This clone was picked up one time. The V call is TRBV12-3 or TRBV12-4, the J call TRBJ1-2; tentative D call: TRBD1 (5 bases). The CDR3 loop spans 12 amino acids. Trimming removed 7 bases from V and 8 bases from J, with 14 bases in between. CDR3 loop: CASILGAGGYTF. Here the CDR3 DNA reads TGTGCCAGCATCCTTGGGGCCGGAGGCTACACCTTC.

V usage is TRBV15 and J usage is TRBJ1-6; D remains ambiguous. The CDR3 sequence is 13 residues long. CDR1 and CDR2 (germline): LNHNV, YYDKDF (reference sequence). Trimming removed 5 bases at V and 7 bases at J, with 9 bases between. The CDR3 nucleotides are TGTGCCACCAGCGGCCAGAGGAATTCACCCCTCCACTTT. Protein sequence: CATSGQRNSPLHF.

The chain uses TRBV3-1 (or the pseudogene TRBV3-2) and TRBJ2-2; tentatively, D is TRBD1 (6 bases). CDR1 LGHDT and CDR2 YNNKEL come from the germline V gene (reference sequence). The CDR3 is 14 residues long. Trimming cost V 9 bases and J 1 base, with 12 bases left between them. In DNA form, the CDR3 reads TGTGCCAGTGGGGACACGCTGAACACCGGGGAGCTGTTTTTT. Residues: CASGDTLNTGELFF.

The chain combines TRBV6-2 or TRBV6-3 with TRBJ2-7, with 8 bases identical to TRBD2. In germline, CDR1 is MNHEY, CDR2 SVGEGT. The length of the CDR3 is 15 residues. Trimming removed 2 bases from V and 2 bases from J; junction bases left unmatched: 5. The CDR3 is CASSYLSGRPYEQYF. As DNA, the CDR3 is TGTGCCAGCAGTTACCTCAGCGGGAGACCCTACGAGCAGTACTTC.

The genes are TRBV30 and TRBJ2-7; 12 nucleotides agree with TRBD2. Germline CDR1 GTSNPN, CDR2 SVGIG (reference sequence). Germline trimming cut 2 bases from V and 3 bases from J; bases unmatched to any gene: 8. The CDR3 has 16 amino acids. In DNA form, the CDR3 reads TGTGCCTGGAGTAGCCTAGCGGGGGGGCCGGTCTACGAGCAGTACTTC. Its protein product is CAWSSLAGGPVYEQYF.

The chain couples TRBV7-3 to TRBJ2-7; TRBD1 might be the D (5 bases). The CDR3 spans 13 residues. V was pared by 5 bases and J by 1 base, with 9 bases between. Germline values: CDR1 SGHTA, CDR2 FQGTGA. The CDR3 spells CASSATGSYEQYF. In DNA, the CDR3 is TGTGCCAGCAGCGCAACAGGTTCCTACGAGCAGTACTTC. The full variable domain, rest sourced from reference TRBV7-3 and TRBJ2-7, is GAGVSQTPSNKVTEKGKYVELRCDPISGHTALYWYRQSLGQGPEFLIYFQGTGAADDSGLPNDRFFAVRPEGSVSTLKIQRTERGDSAVYLCASSATGSYEQYFGPGTRLTVT.

The chain employs TRBV7-9 and TRBJ2-2; 7 nucleotides agree with TRBD1. CDR1 and CDR2 from the germline V gene are SEHNR and FQNEAQ (reference sequence). The CDR3 runs 19 residues. The trim removed 1 base at V and 0 bases at J, leaving 11 bases unmatched. CDR3 in DNA: TGTGCCAGCAGCTTAGTCGCCGGACAGGCACATGCGAACACCGGGGAGCTGTTTTTT. This sequence encodes CASSLVAGQAHANTGELFF.

V usage is TRBV7-2 and J usage is TRBJ1-1, with D hard to call. From germline, CDR1 is SGHTA and CDR2 FQGNSA. This CDR3 comprises 15 residues. Trimming took off 1 base at V and 0 bases at J, with 9 bases between the two ends. The CDR3 sequence: CASSLDAAVNTEAFF. The CDR3 region has the DNA TGTGCCAGCAGCTTAGATGCGGCCGTGAACACTGAAGCTTTCTTT.

This clone has more than one count but fewer than ten. V is TRBV13 and J is TRBJ2-1; 8 bases line up with TRBD2. The CDR3 consists of 14 residues. V shed 1 base and J 10 bases; nucleotides not matched to a gene: 6. Germline V CDR1 and CDR2: PRHDT, FYEKMQ (reference sequence). In DNA, the CDR3 is TGTGCCAGCAGCTTAGAGGGACTAGTCACCGAGCAGTTCTTC. This translates into CASSLEGLVTEQFF.

The rearrangement joins TRBV30 to TRBJ2-7, with a weak D call TRBD1 (5 bases). The CDR3 has 15 amino acids. Trimming took off 2 bases at V and 2 bases at J, with 16 bases between the two ends. From germline, CDR1 is GTSNPN and CDR2 SVGIG (reference sequence). The CDR3 nucleotides are TGTGCCTGGAGTATCGGGCAGGGATGGACCTACGAGCAGTACTTC. It codes for CAWSIGQGWTYEQYF.

The chain couples TRBV12-3 or TRBV12-4 to TRBJ2-1; D is possibly TRBD1 (6 bases). The ends were cut back, 7 bases at V and 4 bases at J, with 11 bases in the middle. This CDR3 region has 13 residues. CDR3 protein: CASNQGFYNEQFF. The CDR3, as DNA: TGTGCCAGCAATCAGGGGTTTTACAATGAGCAGTTCTTC.

V gene TRBV5-1 combines with J gene TRBJ2-4, with D uncertain. This CDR3 is built from 14 residues. Trimming cost V 0 bases and J 2 bases, with 6 bases left between them. Germline-derived CDR1 and CDR2 are SGHRS and YFSETQ. CDR3 loop: CASSLGQTKNIQYF. In DNA form, the CDR3 reads TGCGCCAGCAGCTTGGGGCAGACCAAAAACATTCAGTACTTC.

This chain connects TRBV27 to TRBJ2-1; D unresolved. The V and J ends lost 4 bases and 8 bases respectively, with 9 bases between them. This CDR3 is 12 amino acids long. CDR1 is MNHEY and CDR2 is SMNVEV in the germline V gene (reference sequence). The CDR3 region has the DNA TGTGCCAGCAGTTCCTCTAAGTATGAGCAGTTCTTC. This translates into CASSSSKYEQFF.

This chain uses TRBV27 with TRBJ2-7; perhaps TRBD1 as D (5 bases). This CDR3 is 14 amino acids long. Germline-derived CDR1 and CDR2 are MNHEY and SMNVEV (reference sequence). The V end was cut by 3 bases, the J end by 3 bases, with 12 bases between. The CDR3 protein is CASSFGQGYYEQYF. The CDR3 coding sequence is TGTGCCAGCAGTTTTGGGCAGGGCTACTACGAGCAGTACTTC.

V is TRBV4-2 and J is TRBJ2-1; 8 nucleotides align to TRBD2. The CDR3 is 18 residues long. Losses at the gene ends were 4 bases for V and 2 bases for J; bases not matched to a gene: 13. Germline V gene sequence: CDR1 LGHNA, CDR2 YNFKEQ. The CDR3 DNA reads as TGTGCCAGCAGCCCGGCCGGCGGGGGGCTCTCTGCCTACAATGAGCAGTTCTTC. Its protein is CASSPAGGGLSAYNEQFF.

The V gene is TRBV30, the J gene TRBJ2-7; 9 bases match TRBD1. After removal of 6 bases from V and 5 bases from J, the junction contained 8 bases not matched to a gene. The CDR3 is 13 amino acids. CDR1 and CDR2 from the germline V gene are GTSNPN and SVGIG (reference sequence). CDR3 protein: CACRGQGPNEQYF. CDR3 DNA: TGTGCCTGCCGGGGACAGGGCCCAAACGAGCAGTACTTC.

The rearrangement joins TRBV5-6 to TRBJ1-6; 7 bases are a match to TRBD1. Germline-derived CDR1 and CDR2 are SGHDT and YYEEEE. The CDR3 is 14 amino acids. V dropped 8 bases and J dropped 4; count of bases not matched to a gene: 6. Here the CDR3 reads CASETGTYNSPLHF. The DNA for the CDR3 is TGTGCCAGTGAGACAGGGACTTATAATTCACCCCTCCACTTT.

This clone was detected only once. This chain uses TRBV6-5 with TRBJ1-5, with D perhaps TRBD1 (6 bases). The CDR3 is 13 amino acids. V shed 6 bases and J shed 16 bases, with 22 bases lying between them. Germline lookup yields CDR1 MNHEY and CDR2 SVGAGI. DNA for the CDR3: TGTGCCAGCAGGACAGGATCCTTAGGTTCTTTTCATTTT. It specifies CASRTGSLGSFHF.

V gene TRBV29-1 combines with J gene TRBJ1-3; 8 bases align to TRBD1. CDR1 SQVTM and CDR2 ANQGSEA come from the germline V gene. CDR3 length: 14 amino acids. V shed 7 bases and J 0 bases; nucleotides not matched to a gene: 5. The CDR3, as DNA: TGCAGCGGCACAACAGGGGGCTCTGGAAACACCATATATTTT. It specifies CSGTTGGSGNTIYF. Combining the CDR3 with reference TRBV29-1 and TRBJ1-3 gives the whole variable domain SAVISQKPSRDICQRGTSLTIQCQVDSQVTMMFWYRQQPGQSLTLIATANQGSEATYESGFVIDKFPISRPNLTFSTLTVSNMSPEDSSIYLCSGTTGGSGNTIYFGEGSWLTVV.

The V gene is TRBV27, the J gene TRBJ1-1; 9 nucleotides agree with TRBD1. Trimming cost V 4 bases and J 11 bases; bases outside gene matches: 8. CDR3 length equals 13 residues. Per germline, CDR1 MNHEY and CDR2 SMNVEV (reference sequence). CDR3 amino acids: CASSSAGTGSAFF. In nucleotides, the CDR3 is TGTGCCAGCAGTTCGGCCGGGACAGGGTCGGCTTTCTTT.

This clone was recorded once. In DNA form, the CDR3 reads TGTGCCAGCAGCTTGGGGGGCGGGGTTGGAGTGAACACTGAAGCTTTCTTT. Its protein is CASSLGGGVGVNTEAFF. J is TRBJ1-1 and V is TRBV5-4, with D possibly TRBD1 on 5 matching bases. V gave up 0 bases and J gave up 0 bases, with 15 bases separating them. Germline CDR1 and CDR2: SGHNT and YYREEE (reference sequence). This CDR3 comprises 17 residues.

This chain connects TRBV25-1 to TRBJ1-5, with TRBD1 as a possible D gene (6 bases). Germline CDR1 and CDR2: MGHDK and SYGVNS. The CDR3 consists of 15 residues. The V and J ends lost 1 base and 5 bases respectively, with 12 bases between them. The CDR3 DNA follows: TGTGCCAGCAGTGAATCCGCAGGGGCGCATCAGCCCCAGCATTTT. The encoded protein is CASSESAGAHQPQHF.

The chain has TRBV11-1 and TRBJ1-6; D is perhaps TRBD1 (5 bases). Looked up from germline, CDR1 is SGHAT and CDR2 is FQDESV (reference sequence). The CDR3 spans 13 residues. The V gene lost 5 bases and the J gene lost 11 bases, with 13 bases spanning the gap. CDR3 amino acids: CASSPQGDTPLHF. In DNA, the CDR3 is TGTGCCAGCAGCCCCCAGGGCGACACACCCCTCCACTTT.